This T cell receptor beta chain was sequenced in a study of a mutant IDH1 vaccine in newly diagnosed glioma. The CDR3 consists of 15 residues. Germline V gene data show CDR1 as SGHTA and CDR2 as FQGNSA. With 5 bases removed from V and 0 bases from J, the gap between germline ends came to 10 bases. The assay was immunoSEQ multiplex PCR, and TCRdb's table has in-frame clones only and misses some. The sample contains tens of thousands of clones, roughly nine tenths of which appear only once. Turning to this clone: The antigen is unknown.

This sample's time point: week 5, during vaccination. Doses of 300 ug of mutant IDH1 20-mer peptide were given with topical imiquimod. V is TRBV7-2 and J is TRBJ1-4, with D unclear. The clonotype originates from a man aged 45 to 65 with glioma. The material sequenced was PBMCs, taken from a glioma patient whose treatment included an IDH1 peptide vaccine. The CDR3 reads CASSPRQATNEKLFF. The CDR3, as DNA: TGTGCCAGCAGCCCTAGACAAGCAACTAATGAAAAACTGTTTTTT.